This passage covers 16 T cell receptor beta chains from one sample sequenced in a study of T-cell memory formation after mild COVID-19. TCRdb processed the 5' RACE reads anew with MiXCR; each CDR3 protein has one entry. Among about 200,000 distinct CDR3 sequences listed, 9% to 10% were seen once. The material sequenced was PBMCs or a T cell subset sorted from them (not recorded which). The source is a young man who had mild COVID-19 (a few samples of this study predate the infection). Cell type and time point are not known.

This clonotype has ten or more counts. CDR3 nucleotide sequence: TGTGCCAGCAGTTTTGGGACAACGAACACTGAAGCTTTCTTT. Its translation is CASSFGTTNTEAFF. V usage is TRBV7-2 and J usage is TRBJ1-1; a weak D match, TRBD1 (6 bases). This CDR3 spans 14 amino acids. V lost 6 bases, J lost 1 base, and 12 bases lay in between. The V gene's germline CDR1 is SGHTA and CDR2 FQGNSA.

This clonotype was recorded many times. This rearrangement joins TRBV9 to TRBJ1-4, with D perhaps TRBD1 (6 bases). The germline V gene has CDR1 SGDLS and CDR2 YYNGEE. V shed 4 bases and J shed 8 bases, with 15 bases lying between them. This CDR3 has 14 residues. The CDR3 nucleotides read TGTGCCAGCAGCTCGGGTGGGACATACGAAAAACTGTTTTTT. Its translation is CASSSGGTYEKLFF. Full variable domain (remainder filled in from reference TRBV9 and TRBJ1-4): DSGVTQTPKHLITATGQRVTLRCSPRSGDLSVYWYQQSLDQGLQFLIQYYNGEERAKGNILERFSAQQFPDLHSELNLSSLELGDSALYFCASSSGGTYEKLFFGSGTQLSVL.

The chain uses TRBV7-2 and TRBJ2-6; TRBD1 agrees at 9 bases. Germline loops: CDR1 SGHTA, CDR2 FQGNSA. The CDR3 extends over 19 amino acids. Trimming at V came to 5 bases and at J to 3 bases, leaving 14 bases not matched to a gene. CDR3: CASSLVREQGAYGANVLTF. CDR3 nucleotides: TGTGCCAGCAGCCTTGTCCGGGAACAGGGGGCGTATGGGGCCAACGTCCTGACTTTC.

This clonotype was seen a handful of times. This sequence joins TRBV7-2 and TRBJ1-5, with D unresolved. This CDR3 is built from 12 residues. Germline V gene data show CDR1 as SGHTA and CDR2 as FQGNSA. The V end was cut by 5 bases, the J end by 3 bases, with 5 bases between. Here the CDR3 DNA reads TGTGCCAGCAGCCCCCCCAATCAGCCCCAGCATTTT. Translated: CASSPPNQPQHF. Complete variable domain (other parts from reference TRBV7-2 and TRBJ1-5): GAGVSQSPSNKVTEKGKDVELRCDPISGHTALYWYRQSLGQGLEFLIYFQGNSAPDKSGLPSDRFSAERTGGSVSTLTIQRTQQEDSAVYLCASSPPNQPQHFGDGTRLSIL.

The V and J genes are TRBV5-1 and TRBJ2-5; D is ambiguous. The germline V gene encodes CDR1 SGHRS and CDR2 YFSETQ. The CDR3 has 13 amino acids. With 2 bases removed from V and 2 bases from J, the gap between germline ends came to 7 bases. The CDR3 sequence is CASSFSVQETQYF. The CDR3 region has the DNA TGCGCCAGCAGCTTTTCTGTGCAAGAGACCCAGTACTTC.

The gene calls are TRBV4-1 and TRBJ1-2, with TRBD1 as a possible D gene (6 bases). There are 15 residues in the CDR3. Germline V gives CDR1 MGHRA, CDR2 YSYEKL. Trimming stripped 6 bases from V and 8 bases from J, with 22 bases between. The CDR3 spells CASRDRDKGIGGYTF. CDR3 coding DNA: TGCGCCAGCAGGGACCGGGACAAGGGAATAGGAGGCTACACCTTC.

Only a few counts were recorded for this clonotype. The V gene is TRBV29-1, the J gene TRBJ2-5; D perhaps matches TRBD1 (6 bases). There are 12 residues in the CDR3. Germline values: CDR1 SQVTM, CDR2 ANQGSEA. Trimming cost V 7 bases and J 5 bases, with 14 bases left between them. CDR3: CSAEQGRETQYF. For the CDR3, the DNA is TGCAGCGCAGAACAGGGTAGGGAGACCCAGTACTTC. Supplemented by reference TRBV29-1 and TRBJ2-5, the full variable domain reads SAVISQKPSRDICQRGTSLTIQCQVDSQVTMMFWYRQQPGQSLTLIATANQGSEATYESGFVIDKFPISRPNLTFSTLTVSNMSPEDSSIYLCSAEQGRETQYFGPGTRLLVL.

This clonotype has a count of ten or more. This chain links TRBV7-2 with TRBJ1-2, with D unresolved. The V end was cut by 3 bases, the J end by 3 bases, with 5 bases between. CDR1 is SGHTA and CDR2 is FQGNSA in the germline V gene. This CDR3 comprises 12 residues. The CDR3 DNA is TGTGCCAGCAGCTTTTGGGACTATGGCTACACCTTC. Translation gives CASSFWDYGYTF.

The chain combines TRBV5-1 with TRBJ2-1; 9 bases fit TRBD2. Germline V gene sequence: CDR1 SGHRS, CDR2 YFSETQ. The length of the CDR3 is 15 residues. The V segment lost 3 bases and the J segment 7 bases; nucleotides outside the gene matches: 8. DNA of the CDR3: TGCGCCAGCAGCTCCCCAGCGGGGGGCGGGAATGAGCAGTTCTTC. Its protein product is CASSSPAGGGNEQFF.

This clonotype was detected many times. The gene calls are TRBV29-1 and TRBJ2-7; no definite D call. Germline values: CDR1 SQVTM, CDR2 ANQGSEA. The length of the CDR3 is 13 residues. V dropped 0 bases and J dropped 5 bases, with 11 bases sitting between them. The CDR3 reads CSVEDPAVHEQYF. The CDR3 nucleotides are TGCAGCGTTGAAGATCCCGCAGTCCACGAGCAGTACTTC.

J is TRBJ2-1 and V is TRBV10-3; TRBD2 agrees at 10 bases. The CDR3 spans 15 residues. From germline, CDR1 is ENHRY and CDR2 SYGVKD. The V gene end was trimmed by 5 bases and the J gene end by 7 bases; junction bases not matched to a gene: 8. The CDR3 DNA follows: TGTGCCATCAGTAACCTAGCGGGGGAGTTTAATGAGCAGTTCTTC. Its protein product is CAISNLAGEFNEQFF.

This clonotype occurred a few times. The gene calls are TRBV20-1 and TRBJ2-5, with TRBD1 as a possible D gene (5 bases). V shed 5 bases and J shed 4 bases, with 17 bases lying between them. The CDR3 runs 14 residues. In germline, CDR1 is DFQATT, CDR2 SNEGSKA (reference sequence). In DNA form, the CDR3 reads TGCAGTGCTTCCCCCTGGGGCGCCGGAGAGACCCAGTACTTC. Its translation is CSASPWGAGETQYF.

This clonotype is a singleton in its sample. The V and J genes are TRBV6-6 and TRBJ1-5; D is unclear. V gave up 10 bases and J gave up 2 bases, with 15 bases separating them. Germline V gene data show CDR1 as MNHNY and CDR2 as SVGAGI (reference sequence). The CDR3 contains 14 residues. CDR3 nucleotide sequence: TGTGCCATCACAAGGTGGCTTGGCAATCAGCCCCAGCATTTT. Translation gives CAITRWLGNQPQHF.

This clonotype appeared once. V is TRBV4-2 and J is TRBJ1-2, with D possibly TRBD1 on 6 matching bases. Trimming left V 3 bases short and J 1 base short, with 12 bases between. The CDR3 consists of 15 residues. From germline, CDR1 is LGHNA and CDR2 YNFKEQ. CDR3 residues: CASSQGGTSNYGYTF. The CDR3 DNA sequence: TGTGCCAGCAGCCAGGGCGGGACAAGTAACTATGGCTACACCTTC.

This clonotype has just a few counts. The chain combines TRBV5-1 with TRBJ2-7; 7 bases are a match to TRBD1. There are 14 residues in the CDR3. With 4 bases clipped from V and 5 bases from J, the junction kept 9 bases outside the gene matches. Germline V gene data show CDR1 as SGHRS and CDR2 as YFSETQ. In DNA, the CDR3 is TGCGCCAGCAGCCTGACAGGGTGGATGGACGAGCAGTACTTC. This codes for CASSLTGWMDEQYF.

The chain recombines TRBV14 with TRBJ2-1; unclear D gene. Germline V CDR1 and CDR2: SGHDN, FVKESK. CDR3 length: 13 residues. V shed 2 bases and J shed 3 bases, with 5 bases lying between them. The CDR3 bases are TGTGCCAGCAGCCAACAGGACTACAATGAGCAGTTCTTC. It encodes CASSQQDYNEQFF.